These 17 T cell receptor beta chains were sequenced from one sample in a study of blood T cell repertoires in COVID-19. The table came from immunoSEQ multiplex PCR; TCRdb's copy has only in-frame clones and leaves some out. The table has around 180,000 clones, approximately 82% seen once. Sequencing was performed on peripheral blood. The source of these receptors is a woman over 75 with active or convalescent COVID-19.

V and J are TRBV5-1 and TRBJ2-7; TRBD2 aligns across 12 bases. V lost 2 bases to trimming and J lost 7 bases; unmatched junction nucleotides: 4. Germline CDR1 is SGHRS and CDR2 is YFSETQ. CDR3 length: 14 amino acids. The CDR3 loop reads CASSLAGTSGEQYF. The DNA of the CDR3 is TGCGCCAGCAGCTTAGCGGGGACTAGCGGGGAGCAGTACTTC.

This clone came up a few times. Sequence at one end of the junction differs from germline and may be a read error. The CDR3 DNA is TGTGCCAGCAGCCCAGGACTAGCGGGACTCAGATCGGTCTTC. Protein product: CASSPGLAGLRSVF. V gene TRBV3-1 (or the pseudogene TRBV3-2) combines with J gene TRBJ2-1; 12 bases agree with TRBD2. CDR1 is LGHDT, CDR2 YNNKEL, per germline (reference sequence). The CDR3 consists of 14 residues.

This chain joins TRBV9 and TRBJ2-1; 10 bases match TRBD2. V was clipped by 1 base and J by 6 bases; unmatched bases: 4. CDR1 and CDR2 (germline): SGDLS, YYNGEE. CDR3 size: 15 residues. The CDR3 protein is CASSVLAGVGNEQFF. CDR3 in DNA: TGTGCCAGCAGCGTACTAGCGGGAGTAGGCAATGAGCAGTTCTTC.

The genes are TRBV19 and TRBJ2-1; D call uncertain. Trimming left V 8 bases short and J 0 bases short, with 8 bases between. The CDR3 runs to 13 residues. Germline-derived CDR1 and CDR2 are LNHDA and SQIVND (reference sequence). For the CDR3, the DNA is TGTGCCAGTGCCGACTTCTCCTACAATGAGCAGTTCTTC. Translation gives CASADFSYNEQFF.

The CDR3, as DNA: TGTGCCAGCAGCTCAGAGTCAACGGCGGCAGCCAGAGTATCCCTCCACTTT. This codes for CASSSESTAAARVSLHF. The genes are TRBV5-4 and TRBJ1-6; unclear D gene. Trimming cost V 3 bases and J 14 bases, with 27 bases left between them. Germline-derived CDR1 and CDR2 are SGHNT and YYREEE (reference sequence). The CDR3 sequence is 17 residues long.

The rearrangement joins TRBV6-5 to TRBJ2-7, with 11 bases fitting TRBD2. The V gene's germline CDR1 is MNHEY and CDR2 SVGAGI. J lost 6 bases, V lost 2 bases, and 9 bases had no gene match. The CDR3 sequence is 16 residues long. CDR3 protein: CASSYVGSGRAGEQYF. For the CDR3, the DNA is TGTGCCAGCAGTTACGTAGGTAGCGGGAGGGCCGGCGAGCAGTACTTC.

V is TRBV5-4 and J is TRBJ1-4; D ambiguous. CDR3 length equals 16 residues. The ends were cut back, 4 bases at V and 0 bases at J, with 13 bases in the middle. The V gene's germline CDR1 is SGHNT and CDR2 YYREEE (reference sequence). The CDR3 region is CASSKVGRATNEKLFF. Written as DNA, the CDR3 is TGTGCCAGCAGCAAGGTCGGGCGGGCAACTAATGAAAAACTGTTTTTT.

This chain joins TRBV4-2 and TRBJ2-2, with a tentative D call TRBD2 (6 bases). The CDR3 consists of 14 residues. Germline-derived CDR1 and CDR2 are LGHNA and YNFKEQ. The V and J ends lost 4 bases and 5 bases respectively, with 11 bases between them. CDR3 bases: TGTGCCAGCAGCCCCACCGGGACTACCGGGGAGCTGTTTTTT. Protein: CASSPTGTTGELFF.

J is TRBJ2-7 and V is TRBV3-1 (or the pseudogene TRBV3-2), with D possibly TRBD2 on 6 matching bases. The CDR3 loop spans 17 amino acids. The V end was cut by 2 bases, the J end by 0 bases, with 17 bases between. CDR1 and CDR2 from the germline V gene are LGHDT and YNNKEL (reference sequence). The chain's CDR3 is CASSQLYGTLSSYEQYF. In nucleotides, the CDR3 is TGTGCCAGCAGCCAATTATACGGGACTCTGAGCTCCTACGAGCAGTACTTC.

This clone was seen a single time. This chain links TRBV7-8 with TRBJ2-2, with 8 bases fitting TRBD1. The CDR3 spans 17 residues. Germline V gene sequence: CDR1 SGHVS, CDR2 FQNEAQ. V shed 2 bases and J 7 bases; nucleotides not matched to a gene: 12. The CDR3 spells CASSLTPWTGYGGELFF. CDR3 bases: TGTGCCAGCAGCTTAACCCCATGGACAGGGTACGGCGGGGAGCTGTTTTTT. The full variable domain, rest sourced from reference TRBV7-8 and TRBJ2-2, is GAGVSQSPRYKVAKRGQDVALRCDPISGHVSLFWYQQALGQGPEFLTYFQNEAQLDKSGLPSDRFFAERPEGSVSTLKIQRTQQEDSAVYLCASSLTPWTGYGGELFFGEGSRLTVL.

CDR3 sequence: CASSINRGTDTQYF. CDR3 coding DNA: TGTGCCAGTAGTATCAACAGGGGCACAGATACGCAGTATTTT. The rearrangement links TRBV19 to TRBJ2-3; D possibly corresponds to TRBD1 (6 bases). Trimming took 3 bases from V and 1 from J, leaving 8 bases between them. Germline V gene lookup returns CDR1 LNHDA and CDR2 SQIVND (reference sequence). CDR3 length: 14 residues. The entire variable domain, with the rest obtained from reference TRBV19 and TRBJ2-3, is as follows: DGGITQSPKYLFRKEGQNVTLSCEQNLNHDAMYWYRQDPGQGLRLIYYSQIVNDFQKGDIAEGYSVSREKKESFPLTVTSAQKNPTAFYLCASSINRGTDTQYFGPGTRLTVL.

This chain joins TRBV9 and TRBJ2-6; 7 positions match TRBD2. The CDR3 spans 15 residues. V lost 3 bases and J lost 2; bases outside the gene matches: 2. Germline V lookup: CDR1 SGDLS, CDR2 YYNGEE. The CDR3 spells CASSERGAGANVLTF. The DNA for the CDR3 is TGTGCCAGCAGCGAGCGGGGCGCTGGGGCCAACGTCCTGACTTTC.

This clone was observed a handful of times. The J gene is TRBJ2-3, the V gene TRBV5-1; 8 bases map to TRBD2. CDR3 length: 15 residues. The trim removed 2 bases at V and 6 bases at J, leaving 8 bases unmatched. Germline V gene sequence: CDR1 SGHRS, CDR2 YFSETQ. The CDR3 region is CASSFTSGGMDTQYF. In DNA, the CDR3 is TGCGCCAGCAGCTTTACTAGCGGAGGGATGGATACGCAGTATTTT. The variable domain in full, completed from reference TRBV5-1 and TRBJ2-3, reads KAGVTQTPRYLIKTRGQQVTLSCSPISGHRSVSWYQQTPGQGLQFLFEYFSETQRNKGNFPGRFSGRQFSNSRSEMNVSTLELGDSALYLCASSFTSGGMDTQYFGPGTRLTVL.

The chain employs TRBV19 and TRBJ2-5; possible D gene TRBD2, 5 bases. CDR3 length: 14 amino acids. Germline CDR1 LNHDA, CDR2 SQIVND (reference sequence). V was trimmed by 6 bases and J by 5 bases, leaving 16 bases between them. The CDR3 loop reads CASSPPGLPETQYF. CDR3 in DNA: TGTGCCAGTAGCCCTCCCGGACTCCCGGAGACCCAGTACTTC. Looking up the rest from reference TRBV19 and TRBJ2-5 gives the full variable domain: DGGITQSPKYLFRKEGQNVTLSCEQNLNHDAMYWYRQDPGQGLRLIYYSQIVNDFQKGDIAEGYSVSREKKESFPLTVTSAQKNPTAFYLCASSPPGLPETQYFGPGTRLLVL.

This chain connects TRBV5-1 to TRBJ2-4; the match to TRBD1 covers 7 bases. Germline V gene lookup returns CDR1 SGHRS and CDR2 YFSETQ. The CDR3 has 13 amino acids. J lost 8 bases, V lost 5 bases, and 7 bases had no gene match. The CDR3 protein is CASSVEGADIQYF. As DNA, the CDR3 is TGCGCCAGCAGTGTCGAGGGGGCGGACATTCAGTACTTC.

The chain carries TRBV7-6 and TRBJ2-7, with 8 bases fitting TRBD1. Germline V gene sequence: CDR1 SGHVS, CDR2 FNYEAQ. The V and J ends lost 5 bases and 0 bases, in that order; junction bases with no gene match: 6. The CDR3 totals 15 residues. The CDR3 DNA reads as TGTGCCAGCAGCCCGGGACAGGAAGTCTCCTACGAGCAGTACTTC. This encodes CASSPGQEVSYEQYF.

The rearrangement links TRBV5-5 to TRBJ2-1, with 11 bases lining up with TRBD1. The germline CDR1 and CDR2 sequences are SGHKS and YYEKEE (reference sequence). The length of the CDR3 is 16 residues. Trimming cost V 1 base and J 4 bases; bases outside gene matches: 4. CDR3 nucleotide sequence: TGTGCCAGCAGCTTGTCCGGACAGGGGGCTTACAATGAGCAGTTCTTC. It is translated as CASSLSGQGAYNEQFF.